This T cell receptor beta chain comes out of a study of vaccination and CD4 T cells after COVID-19. Overall study: Researchers treated cells with overlapping spike peptides taken from SARS-CoV-2, HCoV-NL63, HCoV-OC43 and HCoV-229E. Controls used CEFX viral epitopes (positive), HIV-1 Nef peptides (negative), or no peptide.

About this clonotype itself: No antigen is known for it.

Regarding the study as a whole: It was found that, in convalescent patients, 304 of 307 vaccine-specific clones were spike mono-reactive.

Sequencing of DNA taken from cultured CD4+ T cells relied on the Oncomine TCR Beta short-read assay. TCRdb passed the PCR reads through MiXCR, listing each CDR3 protein once. The sample consists of tens of thousands of distinct CDR3 sequences, 60% of them appearing once. The J segment lost 4 bases and the V segment lost 5 bases, leaving 4 bases of the junction unmatched. Germline CDR1 is SGHTA and CDR2 is FQGNSA. CDR3 size: 13 residues. Treatment meaning: approximately 9-day PBMC culture with coronavirus spike peptide pools or control peptides (ViraFEST assay). Expansion of antigen-specific T cells with peptide pools by ViraFEST preceded sequencing of TCRs.

The specimen was CD4+ T cells from blood, cultured in vitro, collected after SARS-CoV-2 vaccination. This receptor was obtained from a human donor who received a COVID-19 vaccine. The chain employs TRBV7-2 and TRBJ2-7; 8 bases align to TRBD1. The CDR3 DNA reads as TGTGCCAGCAGCCTGACAGGGGAATACGAGCAGTACTTC. Protein: CASSLTGEYEQYF. Combining the CDR3 with reference TRBV7-2 and TRBJ2-7 gives the whole variable domain GAGVSQSPSNKVTEKGKDVELRCDPISGHTALYWYRQSLGQGLEFLIYFQGNSAPDKSGLPSDRFSAERTGGSVSTLTIQRTQQEDSAVYLCASSLTGEYEQYFGPGTRLTVT.